This TCR beta chain is from a study of beta chain features in type 1 diabetes. Study in general: Patients shared similar age, gender and cell yields with healthy donors.

Every bit of the isolated RNA underwent reverse transcription, so sequencing read expressed TCRB transcripts. Each sample of naive, central memory or regulatory T cells had, on average, roughly 3.6 million reads. Libraries were prepared by immunoSEQ multiplex PCR; TCRdb keeps only in-frame clonotypes and omits some of them. The sample lists hundreds of thousands of clones; less than 20% were seen once. Germline CDR1 is SGHTA and CDR2 is FQGNSA. V lost 5 bases, J lost 2 bases, and 16 bases lay in between. The CDR3 totals 15 residues. Overall study findings and caveats: Across all four CD4+ subsets, people with type 1 diabetes showed modestly shorter TCRB CDR3s. At VDJ recombination sites, type 1 diabetes patients had fewer insertions and more deleted nucleotides.

This clone came up a few times. The antigen is not known. Sequencing was carried out using naive CD4+ T cells from blood. This TCR was sampled from a man between 18 and 29 years old in good health. This rearrangement joins TRBV7-2 to TRBJ2-7; D might be TRBD2 (5 bases). This chain's CDR3 is CASSPTGRGPYEQYF. In nucleotides, the CDR3 is TGTGCCAGCAGCCCTACGGGGAGAGGTCCCTACGAGCAGTACTTC.